The 19 T cell receptor beta chains reported below all come from one sample, sequenced in a study of cytomegalovirus exposure and HLA in healthy donors. The PCR made use of 60 Vbeta and 13 Jbeta primers. Assay: immunoSEQ multiplex PCR; the TCRdb copy retains only in-frame clones and omits some. The sample lists approximately 150,000 clones, approximately 72% occurring once. Sequencing was performed on PBMCs. The origin of the receptors is a man aged 40-55 years in good health and CMV-seronegative.

V is TRBV9 and J is TRBJ1-2; the D gene is possibly TRBD1 (6 bases). Looked up from germline, CDR1 is SGDLS and CDR2 is YYNGEE. V lost 2 bases and J lost 5, with 16 bases in between. The CDR3 runs to 15 residues. CDR3 sequence reads: CASSVGSGAQYGYTF. The DNA of the CDR3 is TGTGCCAGCAGCGTTGGTTCAGGGGCACAATATGGCTACACCTTC.

This clone was seen a handful of times. This chain uses TRBV7-9 with TRBJ1-4; D is possibly TRBD1 (5 bases). Germline CDR1 SEHNR, CDR2 FQNEAQ (reference sequence). Trimming removed 3 bases at V and 5 bases at J, with 10 bases between. This CDR3 is 14 amino acids long. CDR3 bases: TGTGCCAGCAGCTTGACAGTACCGAATGAAAAACTGTTTTTT. It codes for CASSLTVPNEKLFF.

This clone occurred once. The chain employs TRBV30 and TRBJ2-1; a possible D gene is TRBD2 (5 bases). Germline values: CDR1 GTSNPN, CDR2 SVGIG (reference sequence). This CDR3 has 15 amino acids. Trimming pared 5 bases from V and 0 bases from J, leaving 14 bases between. The CDR3 protein is CAWSLASSSYNEQFF. In DNA, the CDR3 is TGTGCCTGGTCCCTAGCTTCAAGCTCCTACAATGAGCAGTTCTTC.

The gene calls are TRBV18 and TRBJ1-1, with 8 bases aligning to TRBD1. From germline, CDR1 is KGHSH and CDR2 LQKENI. The ends lost 6 bases at V and 2 bases at J; junction bases unmatched: 14. The CDR3 is 17 amino acids. The CDR3 DNA reads TGTGCCAGCTCTCTTGGACAGGGCGGGATGGTAAACACTGAAGCTTTCTTT. As protein: CASSLGQGGMVNTEAFF.

This CDR3 reads CAWSVPAGGYEQYF. CDR3 bases: TGTGCCTGGAGTGTACCGGCGGGGGGATACGAGCAGTACTTC. The chain uses TRBV30 and TRBJ2-7; 8 bases fit TRBD2. The CDR3 totals 14 residues. Germline trimming cut 0 bases from V and 4 bases from J; bases unmatched to any gene: 5. The germline V gene encodes CDR1 GTSNPN and CDR2 SVGIG (reference sequence). Variable domain in full (rest from reference TRBV30 and TRBJ2-7): SQTIHQWPATLVQPVGSPLSLECTVEGTSNPNLYWYRQAAGRGLQLLFYSVGIGQISSEVPQNLSASRPQDRQFILSSKKLLLSDSGFYLCAWSVPAGGYEQYFGPGTRLTVT.

The chain joins TRBV2 to TRBJ2-3; tentative D call: TRBD1 (6 bases). V lost 5 bases, J lost 7 bases, and 16 bases lay in between. Germline V gives CDR1 SNHLY, CDR2 FYNNEI. The CDR3 covers 14 residues. CDR3 DNA: TGTGCCAGCAGTTACTCAGGGGATCTGAATACGCAGTATTTT. Amino acid sequence: CASSYSGDLNTQYF.

The chain joins TRBV5-4 to TRBJ1-4, with TRBD1 matching 9 bases. The CDR3 totals 14 residues. Germline V gene data show CDR1 as SGHNT and CDR2 as YYREEE (reference sequence). V was clipped by 2 bases and J by 5 bases; unmatched bases: 1. CDR3 region: CASSFGQGNEKLFF. CDR3 DNA sequence: TGTGCCAGCAGCTTCGGACAGGGGAATGAAAAACTGTTTTTT.

The chain has TRBV5-1 and TRBJ2-1, with D possibly being TRBD1 (5 bases). Trimming took 0 bases from V and 5 from J, leaving 9 bases between them. Germline V gene lookup returns CDR1 SGHRS and CDR2 YFSETQ. The CDR3 contains 14 residues. CDR3 amino acids: CASSLVAGNNEQFF. In nucleotides, the CDR3 is TGCGCCAGCAGCTTGGTGGCAGGGAACAATGAGCAGTTCTTC.

With respect to this clone: Sequence at one end of the junction differs from germline and may be a read error. This sample includes further DNA sequences coding for the same CDR3. The rearrangement joins TRBV7-2 to TRBJ1-1; TRBD1 aligns across 8 bases. Germline loops: CDR1 SGHTA, CDR2 FQGNSA. This CDR3 comprises 16 residues. CDR3 coding DNA: TGTGCCAGCAGCTTTGGACAGGGAGGTATGAACACTGAAGCTTTCTTC. Its translation is CASSFGQGGMNTEAFF. Together with reference TRBV7-2 and TRBJ1-1, the CDR3 gives the full variable domain: GAGVSQSPSNKVTEKGKDVELRCDPISGHTALYWYRQSLGQGLEFLIYFQGNSAPDKSGLPSDRFSAERTGGSVSTLTIQRTQQEDSAVYLCASSFGQGGMNTEAFFGQGTRLTVV.

A few counts support this clone. The rearrangement joins TRBV2 to TRBJ1-4; 9 bases fit TRBD1. The CDR3 covers 14 residues. The germline V gene has CDR1 SNHLY and CDR2 FYNNEI. After removal of 6 bases from V and 7 bases from J, the junction contained 6 bases not matched to a gene. As DNA, the CDR3 is TGTGCCAGCAGCGACGAACAGGGGGCTGAAAAACTGTTTTTT. Its protein is CASSDEQGAEKLFF.

The rearrangement links TRBV18 to TRBJ1-4, with TRBD1 identical over 7 bases. CDR3 length: 14 amino acids. Germline CDR1 KGHSH, CDR2 LQKENI. Germline trimming cut 3 bases from V and 5 bases from J; bases unmatched to any gene: 3. The CDR3 region is CASSPTGANEKLFF. The DNA for the CDR3 is TGTGCCAGCTCACCCACAGGGGCGAATGAAAAACTGTTTTTT.

The chain has TRBV7-2 and TRBJ2-7; a weak D match, TRBD1 (6 bases). The CDR3 spans 15 residues. Trimming took 5 bases from V and 0 from J, leaving 14 bases between them. Per germline, CDR1 SGHTA and CDR2 FQGNSA. CDR3 amino acids: CASSPQGLNSYEQYF. The DNA for the CDR3 is TGTGCCAGCAGCCCCCAGGGGCTCAACTCCTACGAGCAGTACTTC.

This rearrangement joins TRBV6-5 to TRBJ2-5, with TRBD1 identical over 9 bases. Germline-derived CDR1 and CDR2 are MNHEY and SVGAGI. This CDR3 comprises 13 residues. V trimming: 6 bases; J trimming: 11 bases; junction bases outside the gene matches: 10. CDR3 sequence: CASRSQGAWEQYF. Written as DNA, the CDR3 is TGTGCCAGCAGATCACAGGGGGCCTGGGAGCAGTACTTC.

The V call is TRBV5-1, the J call TRBJ1-2; D uncertain. V lost 4 bases and J lost 4, with 11 bases in between. Germline assignment: CDR1 SGHRS and CDR2 YFSETQ. The CDR3 is 13 amino acids. The CDR3 reads CASSPTGGYGYTF. Written as DNA, the CDR3 is TGCGCCAGCAGCCCTACGGGAGGCTATGGCTACACCTTC.

The chain uses TRBV6-5 and TRBJ1-1, with a weak D call TRBD1 (5 bases). V was trimmed by 6 bases and J by 6 bases, leaving 11 bases between them. The CDR3 sequence is 12 residues long. Germline CDR1 reads MNHEY; CDR2 reads SVGAGI. Here the CDR3 reads CASSYARAEAFF. The DNA for the CDR3 is TGTGCCAGCAGCTACGCCAGGGCTGAAGCTTTCTTT.

This rearrangement joins TRBV7-2 to TRBJ2-7, with TRBD2 matching 7 bases. With V trimmed by 5 bases and J by 5 bases, 9 bases remained unmatched. Germline CDR1 SGHTA, CDR2 FQGNSA. The CDR3 totals 14 residues. The CDR3 nucleotides read TGTGCCAGCAGCCCCGGACTAGGCCCCCACGAGCAGTACTTC. It is translated as CASSPGLGPHEQYF.

This clone was seen just once. This chain links TRBV19 with TRBJ1-5; TRBD1 agrees at 8 bases. Germline CDR1 LNHDA, CDR2 SQIVND (reference sequence). The CDR3 spans 14 residues. V lost 6 bases, J lost 0 bases, and 1 base stayed unmatched. The CDR3 sequence is CASRDRASNQPQHF. CDR3 DNA: TGTGCCAGTAGGGACAGGGCTAGCAATCAGCCCCAGCATTTT.

The chain links TRBV6-1 to TRBJ1-5, with 8 bases that match TRBD1. The CDR3 is made up of 13 amino acids. Trimming cost V 4 bases and J 7 bases; bases outside gene matches: 3. Germline V CDR1 and CDR2: MNHNS, SASEGT. Written as DNA, the CDR3 is TGTGCCAGCAGTGGACAGGGGCAACAGCCCCAGCATTTT. It yields the protein CASSGQGQQPQHF.

The chain links TRBV7-6 to TRBJ2-5; D unresolved. This CDR3 region has 12 residues. The V end lost 3 bases, the J end lost 3 bases, and 5 bases lay between the germline ends. CDR1 SGHVS and CDR2 FNYEAQ come from the germline V gene. Here the CDR3 DNA reads TGTGCCAGCAGCTTTGCGGAAGAGACCCAGTACTTC. Its translation is CASSFAEETQYF.